The subject of this entry is one T cell receptor beta chain. Its antigen remains unknown. This specimen belongs to a study of response to subunit inactivated influenza vaccine. In TCRdb, the RT-PCR reads were re-called with MiXCR into one record per CDR3 protein. The table shows over 750,000 distinct CDR3 sequences, with 21% occurring only once. General study findings and limits: A suggestion made by the authors is that each seasonal influenza vaccination recruits few new T cells.

This CDR3 has 18 residues. V lost 4 bases, J lost 0 bases, and 8 bases stayed unmatched. Germline loops: CDR1 MDHEN, CDR2 SYDVKM. This chain links TRBV28 with TRBJ2-7; 14 bases are a match to TRBD2. This clonotype originated in a man in his fifties who received an inactivated influenza vaccine. The material sequenced was PBMCs from blood, taken 5 days after vaccination. The CDR3 DNA reads TGTGCCAGCAGTTCGGGACTAGCGGGGGCCGTGTTCTCCTACGAGCAGTACTTC. It encodes CASSSGLAGAVFSYEQYF.